The next 32 T cell receptor beta chains were all read from a single sample in a study of Graves' ophthalmopathy and Graves' hyperthyroidism. The TCR beta CDR3 regions underwent amplification from RNA transcripts. HTBI primers were used in a first-round RT-PCR, which preceded a second-round multiplex PCR. In TCRdb, the multiplex PCR reads were re-called with MiXCR into one record per CDR3 protein. The sample includes 260,000 or so distinct CDR3 sequences, around 50% of them seen just once. Material: peripheral blood. The receptors were sampled from an adult man with Graves' ophthalmopathy.

Turning to this clonotype: At one end, the junction sequence differs from germline, possibly due to a read error. V is TRBV10-3 and J is TRBJ2-7, with D tentatively TRBD1 (5 bases). The CDR3 has 13 residues. Germline loops: CDR1 ENHRY, CDR2 SYGVKD. The CDR3 spells CASSPQAGLEQYF. CDR3 nucleotides: TGTGCCAGCAGTCCTCAGGCAGGGCTCGAGCAGTACTTC.

This clonotype was counted only a few times. The chain has TRBV10-3 and TRBJ1-3; D is uncertain. CDR3 length equals 14 residues. Trimming took 8 bases from V and 0 from J, leaving 11 bases between them. Germline CDR1 and CDR2: ENHRY and SYGVKD. Written as DNA, the CDR3 is TGTGCCATCGGCCATCCGGCCTCTGGAAACACCATATATTTT. Its protein is CAIGHPASGNTIYF.

This clonotype came up a few times. The V call is TRBV5-4, the J call TRBJ1-2, with no clear D. V lost 3 bases, J lost 7 bases, and 22 bases lay in between. The CDR3 totals 16 residues. Per germline, CDR1 SGHNT and CDR2 YYREEE (reference sequence). In DNA, the CDR3 is TGTGCCAGCAGCTCGGTGGTGGAGGCTACGCTGGGTGGCTACACCTTC. Its protein is CASSSVVEATLGGYTF.

This clonotype was seen ten or more times. The rearrangement uses TRBV2 and TRBJ1-6, with 7 bases fitting TRBD1. CDR1 and CDR2 (germline): SNHLY, FYNNEI. V lost 7 bases to trimming and J lost 14 bases; unmatched junction nucleotides: 11. This CDR3 comprises 13 residues. CDR3 DNA: TGTGCCAGCACTGGACAGGTTACCCCCACCCTCCACTTT. Translating gives CASTGQVTPTLHF.

The chain links TRBV19 to TRBJ1-5; D perhaps matches TRBD1 (5 bases). Trimming cost V 6 bases and J 2 bases, with 11 bases left between them. CDR1 LNHDA and CDR2 SQIVND come from the germline V gene (reference sequence). CDR3 length equals 14 residues. CDR3 nucleotides: TGTGCCAGTAGCCATCAACAGGGCAATCAGCCCCAGCATTTT. The encoded protein is CASSHQQGNQPQHF.

This clonotype was counted a few times. V usage is TRBV9 and J usage is TRBJ1-2, with 7 bases lining up with TRBD1. The CDR3 contains 15 residues. The J segment lost 7 bases and the V segment lost 0 bases, leaving 9 bases of the junction unmatched. Germline V lookup: CDR1 SGDLS, CDR2 YYNGEE. The CDR3, as DNA: TGTGCCAGCAGCGTAGAAGACAGGGCCTACGGTGGCTACACCTTC. This sequence encodes CASSVEDRAYGGYTF.

This chain joins TRBV7-2 and TRBJ2-6; no reliable D call. The germline V and J ends were trimmed by 5 bases and 0 bases, with 11 bases remaining between them. Germline V CDR1 and CDR2: SGHTA, FQGNSA. The CDR3 has 16 residues. The chain's CDR3 is CASSVARSSGANVLTF. The CDR3 bases are TGTGCCAGCAGCGTTGCCAGGAGCTCTGGGGCCAACGTCCTGACTTTC.

The chain is built from TRBV10-3 and TRBJ1-6; D is perhaps TRBD1 (6 bases). The V gene lost 10 bases and the J gene lost 5 bases, with 18 bases spanning the gap. The CDR3 loop spans 15 amino acids. Germline lookup yields CDR1 ENHRY and CDR2 SYGVKD. Here the CDR3 reads CASLTLDSNNSPLHF. The DNA for the CDR3 is TGTGCCAGTCTGACCTTGGACAGCAATAATTCACCCCTCCACTTT.

The chain uses TRBV2 and TRBJ2-7; the D is unclear. This CDR3 comprises 14 residues. Per the germline V gene, CDR1 is SNHLY and CDR2 is FYNNEI. Trimming pared 6 bases from V and 0 bases from J, leaving 12 bases between. The CDR3 DNA reads TGTGCCAGCAGCCAAGGGCAGTACTCCTACGAGCAGTACTTC. Translating gives CASSQGQYSYEQYF. The variable domain in full, completed from reference TRBV2 and TRBJ2-7, reads EPEVTQTPSHQVTQMGQEVILRCVPISNHLYFYWYRQILGQKVEFLVSFYNNEISEKSEIFDDQFSVERPDGSNFTLKIRSTKLEDSAMYFCASSQGQYSYEQYFGPGTRLTVT.

The chain is built from TRBV2 and TRBJ2-7; 9 nucleotides match TRBD1. The CDR3 runs 14 residues. V shed 5 bases and J 4 bases; nucleotides not matched to a gene: 6. CDR1 is SNHLY, CDR2 FYNNEI, per germline. DNA of the CDR3: TGTGCCAGCAGTTACGGGACAGGGAGGTACGAGCAGTACTTC. As protein: CASSYGTGRYEQYF.

This clonotype was recorded at least ten times. V gene TRBV7-9 combines with J gene TRBJ2-7, with 10 positions matching TRBD1. CDR1 SEHNR and CDR2 FQNEAQ come from the germline V gene (reference sequence). V lost 5 bases and J lost 7; bases outside the gene matches: 8. This CDR3 comprises 14 residues. Written as DNA, the CDR3 is TGTGCCAGCAGCACCGGGACAGGGGATGGGGAGCAGTACTTC. Residues: CASSTGTGDGEQYF.

The V call is TRBV25-1, the J call TRBJ1-5; D perhaps matches TRBD1 (5 bases). The V gene's germline CDR1 is MGHDK and CDR2 SYGVNS. V lost 10 bases and J 1 base, leaving 14 bases between the germline ends. There are 14 residues in the CDR3. CDR3 in amino acids: CATIPGQSNQPQHF. In DNA, the CDR3 is TGTGCCACCATACCGGGGCAGAGCAATCAGCCCCAGCATTTT.

This clonotype came up once. This rearrangement joins TRBV5-1 to TRBJ1-5, with D possibly matching TRBD1 (5 bases). V gave up 4 bases and J gave up 0 bases, with 8 bases separating them. CDR3 length: 14 residues. CDR1 SGHRS and CDR2 YFSETQ come from the germline V gene. In DNA, the CDR3 is TGCGCCAGCAGCCGGGGGGATAGCAATCAGCCCCAGCATTTT. It specifies CASSRGDSNQPQHF.

This chain links TRBV7-3 with TRBJ2-1, with 9 bases that match TRBD1. Germline V gene data show CDR1 as SGHTA and CDR2 as FQGTGA. Unmatched junction bases numbered 6, after V lost 5 bases and J lost 7 bases. The CDR3 spans 14 residues. The DNA for the CDR3 is TGTGCCAGCAGCCCTTACAGGGGGCAAAATGAGCAGTTCTTC. The encoded protein is CASSPYRGQNEQFF.

This clonotype was found a few times. The V gene is TRBV12-3 or TRBV12-4, the J gene TRBJ1-2, with unresolved D. The CDR3 has 14 amino acids. The V end lost 5 bases, the J end lost 2 bases, and 12 bases lay between the germline ends. The DNA for the CDR3 is TGTGCCAGCAGTCGCCGGGGTGGAAACTATGGCTACACCTTC. Translating gives CASSRRGGNYGYTF.

The CDR3 bases are TGTGCCAGCAGCTTAGATGTCGCTTCTCACTATGGCTACACCTTC. It yields the protein CASSLDVASHYGYTF. This chain uses TRBV7-6 with TRBJ1-2, with no clear D. CDR1 SGHVS and CDR2 FNYEAQ come from the germline V gene. CDR3 length: 15 residues. The V and J ends lost 1 base and 3 bases respectively, with 12 bases between them.

The chain links TRBV20-1 to TRBJ1-4; D unclear. CDR1 and CDR2 (germline): DFQATT, SNEGSKA (reference sequence). Trimming shortened V by 0 bases and J by 8 bases, and 13 bases separated the two germline ends. CDR3 length equals 14 residues. The CDR3 nucleotides are TGCAGTGCTAGAGATGAAATCCAAGAGGAAAAACTGTTTTTT. The encoded protein is CSARDEIQEEKLFF.

The V gene is TRBV10-3, the J gene TRBJ1-1; 8 bases fit TRBD1. Germline V gene lookup returns CDR1 ENHRY and CDR2 SYGVKD. The CDR3 length is 14 residues. The junction had 6 bases not matched to a gene; V was cut back by 7 bases and J by 2 bases. CDR3 region: CAIKKTGENTEAFF. Here the CDR3 DNA reads TGTGCCATCAAGAAGACAGGGGAAAACACTGAAGCTTTCTTT.

This clonotype was recorded only once. V gene TRBV7-6 combines with J gene TRBJ2-2; D might be TRBD2 (5 bases). With 5 bases removed from V and 7 bases from J, the gap between germline ends came to 14 bases. The CDR3 loop spans 14 amino acids. Germline loops: CDR1 SGHVS, CDR2 FNYEAQ. The CDR3 here is CASSPRGYGGELFF. DNA of the CDR3: TGTGCCAGCAGCCCTCGAGGGTATGGCGGGGAGCTGTTTTTT. The full variable domain, with the rest looked up from reference TRBV7-6 and TRBJ2-2, is GAGVSQSPRYKVTKRGQDVALRCDPISGHVSLYWYRQALGQGPEFLTYFNYEAQQDKSGLPNDRFSAERPEGSISTLTIQRTEQRDSAMYRCASSPRGYGGELFFGEGSRLTVL.

This sequence joins TRBV14 and TRBJ1-1; 8 bases agree with TRBD1. The CDR3 has 15 amino acids. Germline trimming cut 4 bases from V and 1 base from J; bases unmatched to any gene: 5. Germline lookup yields CDR1 SGHDN and CDR2 FVKESK. DNA of the CDR3: TGTGCCAGCAGCCCGGCCGGGACAGGGAACACTGAAGCTTTCTTT. As protein: CASSPAGTGNTEAFF.

The sample holds one count of this clonotype. The chain recombines TRBV2 with TRBJ2-5, with 8 bases identical to TRBD1. The ends lost 4 bases at V and 2 bases at J; junction bases unmatched: 9. CDR1 and CDR2 (germline): SNHLY, FYNNEI. This CDR3 is built from 16 residues. CDR3 region: CASSGHRGDWQETQYF. In DNA form, the CDR3 reads TGTGCCAGCAGTGGACACAGGGGGGATTGGCAAGAGACCCAGTACTTC.

The table lists this clonotype with many counts. The chain uses TRBV27 and TRBJ1-5, with unresolved D. Trimming took off 4 bases at V and 3 bases at J, with 4 bases between the two ends. Germline CDR1 and CDR2: MNHEY and SMNVEV (reference sequence). The CDR3 length is 12 residues. CDR3 coding DNA: TGTGCCAGCAGTTCGCCCAATCAGCCCCAGCATTTT. As protein: CASSSPNQPQHF.

Notes on this clonotype: Mismatch with germline at one junction end may stem from a read error. The chain is built from TRBV10-3 and TRBJ2-7; D ambiguous. This CDR3 region has 11 residues. Germline lookup yields CDR1 ENHRY and CDR2 SYGVKD. CDR3 DNA sequence: TGTGCCACCAGTGTCGGAAACGGGCAGTACTTC. Translated: CATSVGNGQYF.

This rearrangement joins TRBV20-1 to TRBJ1-5; D is ambiguous. There are 14 residues in the CDR3. The V and J ends lost 0 bases and 7 bases respectively, with 13 bases between them. The V gene's germline CDR1 is DFQATT and CDR2 SNEGSKA (reference sequence). The CDR3: CSARDTSSAQPQHF. DNA for the CDR3: TGCAGTGCTAGAGATACTAGTTCAGCCCAGCCCCAGCATTTT.

In this sample, this clonotype turned up a few times. This chain links TRBV10-2 with TRBJ2-7; no definite D call. The CDR3 is made up of 11 amino acids. Germline assignment: CDR1 WSHSY and CDR2 SAAADI. V lost 4 bases, J lost 3 bases, and 4 bases lay in between. This CDR3 is CASSGNYEQYF. The CDR3 DNA follows: TGCGCCAGCAGTGGGAACTACGAGCAGTACTTC.

This clonotype has at least ten counts. The chain links TRBV29-1 to TRBJ1-2; maybe TRBD1 (6 bases). Deletions cut 7 bases from V and 2 bases from J, with 17 bases between. Germline assignment: CDR1 SQVTM and CDR2 ANQGSEA. The CDR3 length is 14 residues. The chain's CDR3 is CSAQGQSLNYGYTF. DNA for the CDR3: TGCAGCGCCCAGGGGCAGTCTCTCAACTATGGCTACACCTTC.

This chain joins TRBV7-9 and TRBJ2-7; weak D call: TRBD1 (5 bases). CDR1 is SEHNR and CDR2 is FQNEAQ in the germline V gene (reference sequence). The length of the CDR3 is 12 residues. The V end lost 7 bases, the J end lost 3 bases, and 10 bases lay between the germline ends. Here the CDR3 reads CASTADNYEQYF. Here the CDR3 DNA reads TGTGCCAGCACTGCGGACAACTACGAGCAGTACTTC.

This clonotype occurred many times. This chain links TRBV29-1 with TRBJ1-1; 8 nucleotides agree with TRBD1. CDR1 is SQVTM and CDR2 is ANQGSEA in the germline V gene. The CDR3 has 12 residues. With 4 bases clipped from V and 7 bases from J, the junction kept 5 bases outside the gene matches. CDR3: CSVARQGLEAFF. The CDR3 DNA is TGCAGCGTTGCCCGACAGGGGCTTGAAGCTTTCTTT.

The chain combines TRBV9 with TRBJ1-1; weak D call: TRBD1 (5 bases). The CDR3 extends over 12 amino acids. V lost 4 bases and J 6 bases, leaving 10 bases between the germline ends. Germline V gives CDR1 SGDLS, CDR2 YYNGEE. This CDR3 reads CASSPRDSEAFF. The DNA of the CDR3 is TGTGCCAGCAGCCCGAGGGACTCTGAAGCTTTCTTT.

The table lists this clonotype with a count of one. The chain links TRBV20-1 to TRBJ2-7; 16 positions agree with TRBD2. Germline V gene data show CDR1 as DFQATT and CDR2 as SNEGSKA (reference sequence). The CDR3 sequence is 15 residues long. The CDR3 is CSLTGLAGGLAEQYF. The CDR3 DNA sequence: TGCAGCCTAACGGGACTAGCGGGGGGGCTGGCCGAGCAGTACTTC.

Worth noting for this clonotype: One end of the junction varies from germline; a read error may be responsible. This chain's CDR3 is CASSPELTVPGSFF. The CDR3 nucleotides read TGCGCCAGCAGCCCGGAATTGACAGTCCCCGGGTCTTTCTTT. This chain joins TRBV9 and TRBJ1-1, with TRBD1 as a possible D gene (5 bases). Germline V gives CDR1 SGDLS, CDR2 YYNGEE. CDR3 length equals 14 residues.

The gene calls are TRBV11-2 and TRBJ2-6; no reliable D call. Trimming removed 1 base from V and 3 bases from J, with 10 bases in between. Germline V gene lookup returns CDR1 SGHAT and CDR2 FQNNGV. CDR3 size: 16 residues. The CDR3 DNA sequence: TGTGCCAGCAGCTTAGGAAGTTGGGGTGGGGCCAACGTCCTGACTTTC. It codes for CASSLGSWGGANVLTF. Full variable domain (rest looked up from reference TRBV11-2 and TRBJ2-6): EAGVAQSPRYKIIEKRQSVAFWCNPISGHATLYWYQQILGQGPKLLIQFQNNGVVDDSQLPKDRFSAERLKGVDSTLKIQPAKLEDSAVYLCASSLGSWGGANVLTFGAGSRLTVL.